This passage covers 30 T cell receptor beta chains from one sample sequenced in a study of CD8 T cells in ankylosing spondylitis. From the 5' RACE reads, TCRdb called clonotypes with MiXCR, one entry per CDR3 protein. This table has approximately 250,000 distinct CDR3 sequences, 10% to 13% appearing once. Sequencing was performed on blood, either unsorted or a sorted T cell fraction (not recorded which). The source is a male donor with ankylosing spondylitis or in good health (not recorded which).

The chain uses TRBV5-1 and TRBJ1-5; TRBD1 is a possible D gene (5 bases). V lost 0 bases to trimming and J lost 2 bases, with 15 bases between them. This CDR3 has 17 amino acids. CDR1 is SGHRS and CDR2 is YFSETQ in the germline V gene. The CDR3 is CASSLGVGDGRNQPQHF. DNA of the CDR3: TGCGCCAGCAGCTTGGGCGTTGGGGACGGTCGCAATCAGCCCCAGCATTTT.

In DNA form, the CDR3 reads TGTGCCTGGAGTCTCCGGGAGGGGGCCGGGGAGCTGTTTTTT. It specifies CAWSLREGAGELFF. The chain has TRBV30 and TRBJ2-2; 8 nucleotides match TRBD2. With 2 bases clipped from V and 6 bases from J, the junction kept 5 bases outside the gene matches. Germline lookup yields CDR1 GTSNPN and CDR2 SVGIG (reference sequence). This CDR3 is 14 amino acids long.

This clonotype has ten or more counts. The rearrangement uses TRBV10-3 and TRBJ1-5; a weak D match, TRBD1 (5 bases). The germline CDR1 and CDR2 sequences are ENHRY and SYGVKD. The CDR3 covers 13 residues. The V end was cut by 10 bases, the J end by 7 bases, with 17 bases between. The CDR3 sequence is CATSTGSTQPQHF. The CDR3 DNA sequence: TGTGCCACGTCTACAGGTTCGACCCAGCCCCAGCATTTT.

At least ten counts were recorded for this clonotype. J is TRBJ2-3 and V is TRBV5-1; 7 nucleotides match TRBD2. The CDR3 covers 16 residues. The germline V gene encodes CDR1 SGHRS and CDR2 YFSETQ. V was clipped by 0 bases and J by 2 bases; unmatched bases: 6. CDR3 coding DNA: TGCGCCAGCAGCTTGGAGGCTAGCGGAAACACAGATACGCAGTATTTT. Translation: CASSLEASGNTDTQYF.

This clonotype was picked up many times. The V gene is TRBV5-1, the J gene TRBJ2-7; D gene unclear. CDR3 size: 13 residues. V was shortened by 4 bases and J by 2 bases, with 10 bases between the two germline ends. Germline V lookup: CDR1 SGHRS, CDR2 YFSETQ. The CDR3 DNA is TGCGCCAGCAGCCCTCCTAACGCCTACGAGCAGTACTTC. It translates to CASSPPNAYEQYF.

This clonotype appeared many times. The chain recombines TRBV28 with TRBJ1-5; D ambiguous. The CDR3 contains 14 residues. The V gene's germline CDR1 is MDHEN and CDR2 SYDVKM. V gave up 5 bases and J gave up 0 bases, with 8 bases separating them. DNA for the CDR3: TGTGCCAGCAGTCCCTCGGTTAGCAATCAGCCCCAGCATTTT. Its protein product is CASSPSVSNQPQHF. Filled out from reference TRBV28 and TRBJ1-5, the complete variable domain reads DVKVTQSSRYLVKRTGEKVFLECVQDMDHENMFWYRQDPGLGLRLIYFSYDVKMKEKGDIPEGYSVSREKKERFSLILESASTNQTSMYLCASSPSVSNQPQHFGDGTRLSIL.

There are many counts of this clonotype. The chain has TRBV20-1 and TRBJ2-7, with D hard to call. The CDR3 is made up of 16 amino acids. Trimming pared 0 bases from V and 5 bases from J, leaving 20 bases between. CDR1 is DFQATT, CDR2 SNEGSKA, per germline (reference sequence). The CDR3 DNA is TGCAGTGCTAGAGATCGAGGAAGTTCAAGTATCCACGAGCAGTACTTC. This translates into CSARDRGSSSIHEQYF.

A word on this clonotype: One base away lies a much larger clone, so this may be a sequencing read error. The chain employs TRBV3-1 and TRBJ1-1, with D hard to call. This CDR3 is built from 15 residues. The germline CDR1 and CDR2 sequences are LGHDT and YNNKEL (reference sequence). The CDR3 nucleotides are TGTACCAGCAGCCAAGAGCCCAGGCAGAACACTGAAGCTTTCTTT. This gives the protein CTSSQEPRQNTEAFF.

The chain joins TRBV5-1 to TRBJ2-1; D remains ambiguous. The V end lost 0 bases, the J end lost 10 bases, and 5 bases lay between the germline ends. The CDR3 covers 11 residues. From germline, CDR1 is SGHRS and CDR2 YFSETQ. The CDR3 DNA is TGCGCCAGCAGCTTGGAAGAGGAGCAGTTCTTC. Translating gives CASSLEEEQFF.

V gene TRBV9 combines with J gene TRBJ2-1; D is undetermined. CDR3 length: 13 amino acids. V lost 3 bases, J lost 9 bases, and 13 bases lay in between. Germline V lookup: CDR1 SGDLS, CDR2 YYNGEE. The CDR3 region has the DNA TGTGCCAGCAGCGCCCTCTCTAAAGGTGAGCAGTTCTTC. Encoded protein: CASSALSKGEQFF.

The V call is TRBV27, the J call TRBJ2-7; 8 bases align to TRBD1. V shed 5 bases and J 2 bases; nucleotides not matched to a gene: 5. Germline-derived CDR1 and CDR2 are MNHEY and SMNVEV (reference sequence). This CDR3 region has 14 residues. Here the CDR3 reads CASSLWDRPYEQYF. Written as DNA, the CDR3 is TGTGCCAGCAGTCTATGGGACAGGCCCTACGAGCAGTACTTC.

The chain recombines TRBV18 with TRBJ1-2; D might be TRBD1 (6 bases). V was pared by 4 bases and J by 6 bases, with 12 bases between. Germline CDR1 is KGHSH and CDR2 is LQKENI. This CDR3 has 13 residues. CDR3 in amino acids: CASSLGPGDGYTF. CDR3 bases: TGTGCCAGCTCACTCGGACCAGGGGATGGCTACACCTTC.

This clonotype appeared many times. The chain has TRBV28 and TRBJ2-7; 9 nucleotides line up with TRBD1. Germline CDR1 and CDR2: MDHEN and SYDVKM. V gave up 8 bases and J gave up 4 bases; unmatched junction bases: 9. CDR3 length equals 14 residues. The CDR3 DNA follows: TGTGCCAGCCGAGTCTGGGACAGGGCTTACGAGCAGTACTTC. This translates into CASRVWDRAYEQYF. Full variable domain (remainder filled in from reference TRBV28 and TRBJ2-7): DVKVTQSSRYLVKRTGEKVFLECVQDMDHENMFWYRQDPGLGLRLIYFSYDVKMKEKGDIPEGYSVSREKKERFSLILESASTNQTSMYLCASRVWDRAYEQYFGPGTRLTVT.

This clonotype was observed at least ten times. The V and J genes are TRBV15 and TRBJ1-4; D is uncertain. Germline CDR1 is LNHNV and CDR2 is YYDKDF (reference sequence). With 1 base removed from V and 2 bases from J, the gap between germline ends came to 11 bases. The CDR3 runs 16 residues. The CDR3: CATSRVWKATNEKLFF. CDR3 in DNA: TGTGCCACCAGCAGAGTATGGAAAGCGACTAATGAAAAACTGTTTTTT.

This clonotype has at least ten counts. This sequence joins TRBV20-1 and TRBJ2-5, with D perhaps TRBD2 (7 bases). Germline V CDR1 and CDR2: DFQATT, SNEGSKA (reference sequence). Deletions cut 1 base from V and 4 bases from J, with 10 bases between. CDR3 length: 13 amino acids. CDR3 loop: CSARVGGPETQYF. The DNA for the CDR3 is TGCAGTGCTAGAGTGGGGGGGCCAGAGACCCAGTACTTC.

This clonotype was counted once. Its ends do not fully match the called genes, so a read error is possible. The rearrangement links TRBV10-3 to TRBJ2-7; D might be TRBD2 (7 bases). The CDR3 sequence is 15 residues long. Germline values: CDR1 ENHRY, CDR2 SYGVKD. The CDR3 reads CAISGGGGEGHEQHF. In nucleotides, the CDR3 is TGTGCCATCAGTGGAGGAGGGGGGGAAGGTCACGAGCAGCACTTC.

Many counts were recorded for this clonotype. The chain employs TRBV30 and TRBJ2-7; 7 bases align to TRBD1. V was clipped by 3 bases and J by 2 bases; unmatched bases: 1. The CDR3 loop spans 12 amino acids. Germline lookup yields CDR1 GTSNPN and CDR2 SVGIG (reference sequence). As DNA, the CDR3 is TGTGCCTGGAGAGGGGGCGCCTACGAGCAGTACTTC. Translating it yields CAWRGGAYEQYF.

This clonotype was recorded many times. The rearrangement joins TRBV18 to TRBJ1-5; perhaps TRBD1 as D (6 bases). The germline CDR1 and CDR2 sequences are KGHSH and LQKENI. The CDR3 spans 16 residues. The V and J ends lost 6 bases and 3 bases respectively, with 18 bases between them. CDR3 in DNA: TGTGCCAGCTCGACCCAGGGGCAGGGTACCAATCAGCCCCAGCATTTT. As protein: CASSTQGQGTNQPQHF.

Many counts were recorded for this clonotype. The rearrangement uses TRBV20-1 and TRBJ2-5, with D perhaps TRBD2 (5 bases). The CDR3 runs 13 residues. Trimming took off 3 bases at V and 9 bases at J, with 17 bases between the two ends. Germline V gives CDR1 DFQATT, CDR2 SNEGSKA (reference sequence). CDR3 in amino acids: CSASASRIGAQYF. Written as DNA, the CDR3 is TGCAGTGCTAGCGCTAGCCGGATCGGGGCCCAGTACTTC.

This chain joins TRBV7-2 and TRBJ2-2; no clear D gene. Germline values: CDR1 SGHTA, CDR2 FQGNSA. The length of the CDR3 is 15 residues. V lost 1 base, J lost 0 bases, and 6 bases lay in between. The CDR3 here is CASSLGVTNTGELFF. DNA of the CDR3: TGTGCCAGCAGCTTAGGAGTAACGAACACCGGGGAGCTGTTTTTT. The full variable domain, completed using reference TRBV7-2 and TRBJ2-2, is GAGVSQSPSNKVTEKGKDVELRCDPISGHTALYWYRQSLGQGLEFLIYFQGNSAPDKSGLPSDRFSAERTGGSVSTLTIQRTQQEDSAVYLCASSLGVTNTGELFFGEGSRLTVL.

There are many counts of this clonotype. The genes are TRBV3-1 and TRBJ1-1; D perhaps matches TRBD1 (5 bases). CDR3 length: 13 residues. Trimming stripped 4 bases from V and 5 bases from J, with 11 bases between. The V gene's germline CDR1 is LGHDT and CDR2 YNNKEL (reference sequence). CDR3 DNA: TGTGCCAGCAGCCGGGCAGGGAGGACTGAAGCTTTCTTT. Amino acid sequence: CASSRAGRTEAFF. Using reference TRBV3-1 and TRBJ1-1 for the parts outside the CDR3, the full variable domain is DTAVSQTPKYLVTQMGNDKSIKCEQNLGHDTMYWYKQDSKKFLKIMFSYNNKELIINETVPNRFSPKSPDKAHLNLHINSLELGDSAVYFCASSRAGRTEAFFGQGTRLTVV.

This clonotype came up many times. J is TRBJ1-2 and V is TRBV6-5; a possible D gene is TRBD1 (6 bases). Germline CDR1 reads MNHEY; CDR2 reads SVGAGI. The CDR3 is 15 residues long. V dropped 2 bases and J dropped 5 bases, with 15 bases sitting between them. Written as DNA, the CDR3 is TGTGCCAGCAGTTACAGTCCGGACAGTCGATATGGCTACACCTTC. Its protein is CASSYSPDSRYGYTF.

Ten or more counts support this clonotype. The V call is TRBV6-2 or TRBV6-3, the J call TRBJ1-5, with D possibly TRBD1 on 6 matching bases. Trimming removed 6 bases at V and 0 bases at J, with 12 bases between. Germline-derived CDR1 and CDR2 are MNHEY and SVGEGT. The CDR3 contains 15 residues. The CDR3 region has the DNA TGTGCCAGCAGCCCTCACAGGGTTAGCAATCAGCCCCAGCATTTT. The encoded protein is CASSPHRVSNQPQHF.

This clonotype was observed a few times. The V call is TRBV15, the J call TRBJ1-3; D is possibly TRBD1 (5 bases). The CDR3 has 17 amino acids. The ends were cut back, 0 bases at V and 4 bases at J, with 16 bases in the middle. Germline CDR1 and CDR2: LNHNV and YYDKDF (reference sequence). The CDR3 sequence is CATSRDEGRVYGNTIYF. The DNA of the CDR3 is TGTGCCACCAGCAGAGATGAGGGCAGGGTTTACGGAAACACCATATATTTT.

There are a few counts of this clonotype. CDR3 sequence (DNA): TGCGCCAGCAGCCAAGGGCCGGGACCGGGCACCGGGGAGCTGTTTTTT. It is translated as CASSQGPGPGTGELFF. This sequence joins TRBV4-1 and TRBJ2-2; D is possibly TRBD1 or TRBD2 (5 bases each). The germline V gene has CDR1 MGHRA and CDR2 YSYEKL. There are 16 residues in the CDR3. Trimming took 1 base from V and 4 from J, leaving 13 bases between them.

This clonotype was seen many times. The chain has TRBV10-3 and TRBJ1-2; no firm D call. CDR1 ENHRY and CDR2 SYGVKD come from the germline V gene. The CDR3 is 12 amino acids. Trimming removed 0 bases from V and 2 bases from J, with 1 base in between. The CDR3 nucleotides are TGTGCCATCAGTGAGTCGAACTATGGCTACACCTTC. It yields the protein CAISESNYGYTF.

In this sample, this clonotype turned up many times. This rearrangement joins TRBV12-3 or TRBV12-4 to TRBJ1-4; D not certain. Trimming pared 4 bases from V and 5 bases from J, leaving 8 bases between. This CDR3 has 13 amino acids. CDR3 region: CASSWTANEKLFF. CDR3 DNA: TGTGCCAGCAGTTGGACGGCCAATGAAAAACTGTTTTTT.

There are many counts of this clonotype. The chain couples TRBV3-1 to TRBJ2-4; the match to TRBD1 covers 7 bases. The germline gives CDR1 LGHDT, CDR2 YNNKEL (reference sequence). The CDR3 runs to 17 residues. Trimming took 2 bases from V and 6 from J; bases not matched to a gene: 13. The CDR3 nucleotides are TGTGCCAGCAGCCAAAGAGGGACAGTTTCAGGGTCAAACATTCAGTACTTC. Its protein product is CASSQRGTVSGSNIQYF. Drawing the rest from reference TRBV3-1 and TRBJ2-4, the complete variable domain is DTAVSQTPKYLVTQMGNDKSIKCEQNLGHDTMYWYKQDSKKFLKIMFSYNNKELIINETVPNRFSPKSPDKAHLNLHINSLELGDSAVYFCASSQRGTVSGSNIQYFGAGTRLSVL.

The table lists this clonotype with many counts. The chain carries TRBV28 and TRBJ2-7, with 8 nucleotides matching TRBD2. V lost 6 bases to trimming and J lost 1 base; unmatched junction nucleotides: 8. The CDR3 spans 15 residues. Germline CDR1 reads MDHEN; CDR2 reads SYDVKM. This CDR3 reads CASRGEIAGSYEQYF. The CDR3 DNA reads TGTGCCAGCAGGGGCGAGATAGCGGGATCCTACGAGCAGTACTTC.

The rearrangement uses TRBV6-1 and TRBJ1-1, with TRBD1 as a possible D gene (6 bases). From germline, CDR1 is MNHNS and CDR2 SASEGT. V shed 8 bases and J shed 1 base, with 20 bases lying between them. The CDR3 runs 16 residues. The CDR3 region has the DNA TGTGCCAGCCGGCGTCTTGACAGGTTCACGAACACTGAAGCTTTCTTT. Amino acid sequence: CASRRLDRFTNTEAFF.